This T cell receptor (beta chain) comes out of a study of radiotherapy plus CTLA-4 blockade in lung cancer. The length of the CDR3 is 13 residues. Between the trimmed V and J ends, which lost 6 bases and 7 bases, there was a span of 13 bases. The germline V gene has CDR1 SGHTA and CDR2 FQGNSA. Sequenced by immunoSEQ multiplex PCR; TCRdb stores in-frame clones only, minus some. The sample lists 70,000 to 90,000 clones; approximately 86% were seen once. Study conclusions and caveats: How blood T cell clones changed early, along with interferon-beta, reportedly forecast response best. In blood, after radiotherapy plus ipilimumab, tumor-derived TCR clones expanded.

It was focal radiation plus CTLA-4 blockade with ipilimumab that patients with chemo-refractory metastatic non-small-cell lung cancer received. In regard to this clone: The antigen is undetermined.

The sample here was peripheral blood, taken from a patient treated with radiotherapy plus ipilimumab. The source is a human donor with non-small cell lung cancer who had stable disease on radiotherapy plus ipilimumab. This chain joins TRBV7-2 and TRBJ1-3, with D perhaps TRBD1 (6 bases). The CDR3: CASSRGRGNTIYF. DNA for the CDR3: TGTGCCAGCAGTCGCGGAAGGGGGAACACCATATATTTT.